Listed below are T cell receptor beta chains from one sample, sequenced in a study of blood T cell repertoires in COVID-19. Sequenced by immunoSEQ multiplex PCR; TCRdb stores in-frame clones only, minus some. The sample consists of more than 200,000 clones, around 84% of them appearing once. Source material: peripheral blood. Source of these receptors: a man aged 55 to 69 with acute or convalescent COVID-19. Each CDR3 is given with its conserved first and last residue. D genes are given only for firm matches. Only some rows state a clone size, as once, few, many or a class for expanded clones.

cdr3_nt: TGCAGCGTTGAAGGTACTAGCTACAATGAGCAGTTCTTC
cdr3_aa: CSVEGTSYNEQFF
d_call: .
v_call: TRBV29-1
clone_size: .
j_call: TRBJ2-1

cdr3_nt: TGTGCCAGTAGCCCCAGGGTCCGCGGAAACACCATATATTTT
cdr3_aa: CASSPRVRGNTIYF
d_call: .
v_call: TRBV19
clone_size: .
j_call: TRBJ1-3

cdr3_nt: TGTGCCAGCAGTGGACTAGAGGCCAACGAGCAGTACTTC
cdr3_aa: CASSGLEANEQYF
d_call: .
v_call: TRBV2
clone_size: .
j_call: TRBJ2-7

cdr3_nt: TGTGCCAGCTCGGGACATACTTTCCTCCACTTT
cdr3_aa: CASSGHTFLHF
d_call: .
v_call: TRBV25-1
clone_size: .
j_call: TRBJ1-6

cdr3_nt: TGTGCCAGCAGCTCAGCGACCGTAAACTTAGGGGGCACTGAAGCTTTCTTT
cdr3_aa: CASSSATVNLGGTEAFF
d_call: .
v_call: TRBV28
clone_size: .
j_call: TRBJ1-1

cdr3_nt: TGTGCCAGCAGTTACTCGCGGGACAGGGGACCCCCTTTCTTT
cdr3_aa: CASSYSRDRGPPFF
d_call: TRBD1
v_call: TRBV6-5
clone_size: .
j_call: TRBJ1-1

cdr3_nt: TGTGCCAGCAGCCAAGCTAGCGGAGTGTTTCACGAGCAGTACTTC
cdr3_aa: CASSQASGVFHEQYF
d_call: TRBD2
v_call: TRBV14
clone_size: .
j_call: TRBJ2-7

cdr3_nt: TGCAGCGTTGATTTAAGAGAGACAGGGGACGACTATGGCTACACCTTC
cdr3_aa: CSVDLRETGDDYGYTF
d_call: TRBD1
v_call: TRBV29-1
clone_size: .
j_call: TRBJ1-2

cdr3_nt: TGTGCCAGCAGTTTATCGCCTAGCGGGAGTCGTAACTACGAGCAGTACTTC
cdr3_aa: CASSLSPSGSRNYEQYF
d_call: TRBD2
v_call: TRBV27
clone_size: .
j_call: TRBJ2-7

cdr3_nt: TGTGCCAGCAGCTTAGGGGCGAGCTCCTACGAGCAGTACTTC
cdr3_aa: CASSLGASSYEQYF
d_call: .
v_call: TRBV7-9
clone_size: once
j_call: TRBJ2-7

cdr3_nt: TGTGCCAGCAGTGAACTGACAGGGGGCACAGATACGCAGTATTTT
cdr3_aa: CASSELTGGTDTQYF
d_call: TRBD1
v_call: TRBV2
clone_size: .
j_call: TRBJ2-3

cdr3_nt: TGCGCCAGCAGCTTCAACTTCGTGGCGGGAGGAAATACCGGGGAGCTGTTTTTT
cdr3_aa: CASSFNFVAGGNTGELFF
d_call: TRBD2
v_call: TRBV5-1
clone_size: .
j_call: TRBJ2-2

cdr3_nt: TGTGCCAGCACCCCGGGGGATCTCTCCTACGAGCAGTACTTC
cdr3_aa: CASTPGDLSYEQYF
d_call: .
v_call: TRBV9
clone_size: .
j_call: TRBJ2-7

cdr3_nt: TGTGCCAGCAGCTTAGCCCGGACTAGCGGGAGAGCTTACGAGCAGTACTTC
cdr3_aa: CASSLARTSGRAYEQYF
d_call: TRBD2
v_call: TRBV7-2
clone_size: .
j_call: TRBJ2-7

cdr3_nt: TGTGCTAGTGTCGGGACAGCTAATCAGCCCCAGCATTTT
cdr3_aa: CASVGTANQPQHF
d_call: TRBD1
v_call: TRBV12-5
clone_size: .
j_call: TRBJ1-5

cdr3_nt: TGTGCCAGCAGTACTGGTGGGGGCGCAGGAAAACTGTTTTTT
cdr3_aa: CASSTGGGAGKLFF
d_call: .
v_call: TRBV6-5
clone_size: .
j_call: TRBJ1-4

cdr3_nt: TGTGCCAGCAGTTACTCTAGGGGTAGCACAGATACGCAGTATTTT
cdr3_aa: CASSYSRGSTDTQYF
d_call: .
v_call: TRBV6-5
clone_size: .
j_call: TRBJ2-3

cdr3_nt: TGTGCCAGCAGCTTAGGAGGGACAGCCTACGAGCAGTACTTC
cdr3_aa: CASSLGGTAYEQYF
d_call: TRBD1
v_call: TRBV7-2
clone_size: .
j_call: TRBJ2-7